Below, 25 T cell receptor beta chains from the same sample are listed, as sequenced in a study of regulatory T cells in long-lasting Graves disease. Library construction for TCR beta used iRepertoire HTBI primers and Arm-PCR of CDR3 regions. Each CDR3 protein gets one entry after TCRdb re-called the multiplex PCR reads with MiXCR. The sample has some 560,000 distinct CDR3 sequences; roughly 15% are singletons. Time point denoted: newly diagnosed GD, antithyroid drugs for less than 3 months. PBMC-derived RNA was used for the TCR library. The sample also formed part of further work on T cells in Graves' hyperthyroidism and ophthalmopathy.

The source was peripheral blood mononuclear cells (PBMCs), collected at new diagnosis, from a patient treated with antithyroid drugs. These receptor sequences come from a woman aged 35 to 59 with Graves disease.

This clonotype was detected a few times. In DNA form, the CDR3 reads TGCAGCGTTGAAGATGCGACCGAGCAGTACTTC. Encoded protein: CSVEDATEQYF. The chain is built from TRBV29-1 and TRBJ2-7; the D is unclear. CDR1 SQVTM and CDR2 ANQGSEA come from the germline V gene. V dropped 0 bases and J dropped 6 bases, with 6 bases sitting between them. The CDR3 contains 11 residues.

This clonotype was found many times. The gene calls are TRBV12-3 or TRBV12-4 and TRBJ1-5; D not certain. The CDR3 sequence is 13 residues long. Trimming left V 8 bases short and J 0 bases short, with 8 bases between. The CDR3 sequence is CASGQNSNQPQHF. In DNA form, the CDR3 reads TGTGCCAGCGGGCAGAATAGCAATCAGCCCCAGCATTTT.

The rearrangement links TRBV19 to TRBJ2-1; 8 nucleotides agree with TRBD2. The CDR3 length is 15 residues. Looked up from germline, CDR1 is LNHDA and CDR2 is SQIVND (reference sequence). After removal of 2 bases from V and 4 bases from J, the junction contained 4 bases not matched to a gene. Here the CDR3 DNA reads TGTGCCAGTAGTATACCGGGGGGGTGGTACAATGAGCAGTTCTTC. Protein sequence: CASSIPGGWYNEQFF.

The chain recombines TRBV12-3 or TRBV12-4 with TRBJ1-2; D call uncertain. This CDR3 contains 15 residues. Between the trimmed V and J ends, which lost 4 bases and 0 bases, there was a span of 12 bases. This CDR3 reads CASSYETPANYGYTF. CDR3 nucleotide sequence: TGTGCCAGCAGTTACGAGACGCCTGCTAACTATGGCTACACCTTC.

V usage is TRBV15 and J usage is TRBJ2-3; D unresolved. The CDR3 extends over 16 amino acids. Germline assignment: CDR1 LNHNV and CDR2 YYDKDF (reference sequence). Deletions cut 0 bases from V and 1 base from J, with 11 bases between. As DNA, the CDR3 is TGTGCCACCAGCAGAGATTGGGCCGGGCGCACAGATACGCAGTATTTT. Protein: CATSRDWAGRTDTQYF.

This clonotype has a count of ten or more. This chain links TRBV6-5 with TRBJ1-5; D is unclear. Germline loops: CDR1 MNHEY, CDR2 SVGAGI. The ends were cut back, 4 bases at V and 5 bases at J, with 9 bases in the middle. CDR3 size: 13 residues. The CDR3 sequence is CASSSGPHQPQHF. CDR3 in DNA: TGTGCCAGCAGTTCCGGGCCGCATCAGCCCCAGCATTTT.

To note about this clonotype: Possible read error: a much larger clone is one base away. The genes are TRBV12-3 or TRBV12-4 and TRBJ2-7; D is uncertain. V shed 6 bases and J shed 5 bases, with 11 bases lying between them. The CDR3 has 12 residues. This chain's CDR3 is CASRRRQHEQYF. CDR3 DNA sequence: TGTGCCAGCAGACGTCGGCAACACGAGCAGTACTTC.

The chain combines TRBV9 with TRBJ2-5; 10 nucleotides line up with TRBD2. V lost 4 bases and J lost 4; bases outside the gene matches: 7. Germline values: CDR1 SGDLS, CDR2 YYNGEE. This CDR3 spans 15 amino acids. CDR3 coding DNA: TGTGCCAGCAGCCCGGGACTAGCGAAGGGAGAGACCCAGTACTTC. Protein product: CASSPGLAKGETQYF.

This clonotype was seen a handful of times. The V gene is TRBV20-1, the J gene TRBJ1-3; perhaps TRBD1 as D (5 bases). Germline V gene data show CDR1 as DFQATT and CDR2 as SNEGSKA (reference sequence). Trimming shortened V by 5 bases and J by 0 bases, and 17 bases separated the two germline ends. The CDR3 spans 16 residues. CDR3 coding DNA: TGCAGTGCTTTACACTGGACACTTTACTCTGGAAACACCATATATTTT. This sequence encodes CSALHWTLYSGNTIYF.

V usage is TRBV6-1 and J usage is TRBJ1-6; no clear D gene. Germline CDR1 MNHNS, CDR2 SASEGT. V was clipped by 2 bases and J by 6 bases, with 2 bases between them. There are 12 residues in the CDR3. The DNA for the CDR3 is TGTGCCAGCAGTGAAAGTAATTCACCCCTCCACTTT. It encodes CASSESNSPLHF.

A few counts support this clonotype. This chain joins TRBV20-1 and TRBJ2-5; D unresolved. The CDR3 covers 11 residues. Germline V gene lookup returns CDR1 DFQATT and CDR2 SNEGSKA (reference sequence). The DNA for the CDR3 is TGCTACCCTCCCCGACAAGAGACCCAGTACTTC. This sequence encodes CYPPRQETQYF.

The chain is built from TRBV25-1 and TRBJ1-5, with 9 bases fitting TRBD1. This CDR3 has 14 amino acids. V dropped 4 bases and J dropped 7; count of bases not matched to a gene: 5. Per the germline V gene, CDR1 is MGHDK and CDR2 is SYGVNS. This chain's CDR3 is CASSGGQGWQPQHF. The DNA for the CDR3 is TGTGCCAGCAGTGGGGGACAGGGTTGGCAGCCCCAGCATTTT.

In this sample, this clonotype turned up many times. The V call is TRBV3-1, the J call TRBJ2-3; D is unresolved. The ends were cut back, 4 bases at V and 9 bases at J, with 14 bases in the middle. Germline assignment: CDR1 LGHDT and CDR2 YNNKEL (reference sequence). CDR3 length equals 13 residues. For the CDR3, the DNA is TGTGCCAGCAGCCTTCGACTGGTAGGGACGCAGTATTTT. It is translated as CASSLRLVGTQYF.

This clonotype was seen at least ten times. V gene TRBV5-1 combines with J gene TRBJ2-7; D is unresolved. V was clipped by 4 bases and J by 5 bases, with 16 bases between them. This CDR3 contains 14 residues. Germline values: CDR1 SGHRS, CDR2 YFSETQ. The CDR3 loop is CASSPFQSGHEQYF. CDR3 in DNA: TGCGCCAGCAGCCCCTTTCAGTCCGGGCACGAGCAGTACTTC.

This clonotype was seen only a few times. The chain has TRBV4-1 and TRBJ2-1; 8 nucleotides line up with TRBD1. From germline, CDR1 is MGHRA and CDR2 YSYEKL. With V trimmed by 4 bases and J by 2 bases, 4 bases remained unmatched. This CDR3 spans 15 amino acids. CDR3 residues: CASSRTTGAYNEQFF. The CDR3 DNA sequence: TGCGCCAGCAGCCGAACGACAGGGGCCTACAATGAGCAGTTCTTC.

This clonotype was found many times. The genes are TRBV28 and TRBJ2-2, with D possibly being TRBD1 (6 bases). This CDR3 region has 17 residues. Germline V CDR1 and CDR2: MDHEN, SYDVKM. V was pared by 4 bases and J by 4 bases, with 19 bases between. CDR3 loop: CASSSTGGDSGTGELFF. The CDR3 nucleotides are TGTGCCAGCAGTTCGACAGGTGGGGATTCTGGCACCGGGGAGCTGTTTTTT.

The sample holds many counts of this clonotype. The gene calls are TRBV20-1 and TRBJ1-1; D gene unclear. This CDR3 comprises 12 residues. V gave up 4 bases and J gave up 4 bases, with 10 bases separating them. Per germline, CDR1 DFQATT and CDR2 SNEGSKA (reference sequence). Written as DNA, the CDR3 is TGCAGTGCTAACGAACGGATCACTGAAGCTTTCTTT. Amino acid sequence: CSANERITEAFF.

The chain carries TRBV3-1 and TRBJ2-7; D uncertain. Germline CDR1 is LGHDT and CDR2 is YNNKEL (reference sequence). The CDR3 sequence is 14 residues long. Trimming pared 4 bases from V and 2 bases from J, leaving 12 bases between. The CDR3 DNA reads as TGTGCCAGCAGCCTTTATCAGGTAGCCTACGAGCAGTACTTC. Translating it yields CASSLYQVAYEQYF.

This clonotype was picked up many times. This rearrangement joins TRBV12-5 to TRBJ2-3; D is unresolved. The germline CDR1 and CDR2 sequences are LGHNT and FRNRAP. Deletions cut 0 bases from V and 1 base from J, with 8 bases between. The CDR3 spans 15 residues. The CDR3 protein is CASGLVGGGTDTQYF. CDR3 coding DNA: TGTGCTAGTGGTTTGGTAGGTGGGGGCACAGATACGCAGTATTTT.

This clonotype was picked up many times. This chain's CDR3 is CASSDPWPQHF. The CDR3 region has the DNA TGTGCCAGCAGTGATCCATGGCCCCAGCATTTT. The chain links TRBV6-1 to TRBJ1-5; D gene unclear. Trimming removed 3 bases from V and 9 bases from J, with 6 bases in between. CDR1 MNHNS and CDR2 SASEGT come from the germline V gene. This CDR3 contains 11 residues.

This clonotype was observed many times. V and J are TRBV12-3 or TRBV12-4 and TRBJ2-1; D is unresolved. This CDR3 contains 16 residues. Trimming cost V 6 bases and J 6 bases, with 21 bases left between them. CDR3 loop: CASSPLGSAKSNEQFF. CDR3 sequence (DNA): TGTGCCAGCAGCCCCTTAGGTAGTGCGAAATCCAATGAGCAGTTCTTC.

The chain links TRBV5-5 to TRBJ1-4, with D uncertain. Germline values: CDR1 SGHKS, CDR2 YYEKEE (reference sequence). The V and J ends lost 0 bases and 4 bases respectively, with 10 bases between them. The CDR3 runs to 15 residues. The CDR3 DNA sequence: TGTGCCAGCAGCTTGGAAGGGTTGAGTAATGAAAAACTGTTTTTT. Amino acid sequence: CASSLEGLSNEKLFF.

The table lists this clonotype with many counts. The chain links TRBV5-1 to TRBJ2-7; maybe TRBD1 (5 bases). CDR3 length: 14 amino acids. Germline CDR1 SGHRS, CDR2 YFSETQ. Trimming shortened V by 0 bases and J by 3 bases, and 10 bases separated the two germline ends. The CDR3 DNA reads TGCGCCAGCAGCTTGGAGGGGCCGATCTACGAGCAGTACTTC. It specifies CASSLEGPIYEQYF.

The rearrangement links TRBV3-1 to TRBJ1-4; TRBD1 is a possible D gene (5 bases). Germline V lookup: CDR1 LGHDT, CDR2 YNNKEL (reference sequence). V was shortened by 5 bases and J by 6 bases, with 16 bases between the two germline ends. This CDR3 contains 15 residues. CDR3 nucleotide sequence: TGTGCCAGCAGCGTCGCAGGGAGGGGTGATGAAAAACTGTTTTTT. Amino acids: CASSVAGRGDEKLFF.

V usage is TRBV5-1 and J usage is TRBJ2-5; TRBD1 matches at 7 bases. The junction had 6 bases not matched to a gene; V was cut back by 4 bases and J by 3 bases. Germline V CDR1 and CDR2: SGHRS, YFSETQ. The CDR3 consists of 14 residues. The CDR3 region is CASSLIGTEETQYF. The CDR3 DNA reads TGCGCCAGCAGCCTGATTGGGACAGAAGAGACCCAGTACTTC.